This T cell receptor beta chain was sequenced for a study of blood T cells in healthy people across ages. The authors ran a second PCR of about 7 to 11 cycles using a sample-barcoded 5' primer and a J-beta primer mix. A single record per CDR3 protein comes from TCRdb applying MiXCR to the 5' RACE reads. The sample consists of more than 700,000 distinct CDR3 sequences, about 45% of them appearing once. The CDR3 length is 18 residues. Germline CDR1 is SGHDN and CDR2 is FVKESK. Trimming took 3 bases from V and 7 from J; bases not matched to a gene: 12. The TCR comes from a man older than 75 in good health. V gene TRBV14 combines with J gene TRBJ2-1; TRBD2 aligns across 13 bases. Specimen: blood. The CDR3 DNA reads TGTGCCAGCAGCCACGGACTAGCGGGAGATGGTGGCAGGAATGAGCAGTTCTTC. This gives the protein CASSHGLAGDGGRNEQFF.